Presented here are 14 T cell receptor beta chains from one specimen sequenced in a study of OX40 agonist ivuxolimab in advanced cancers. Libraries were built with the immunoSEQ multiplex PCR assay. This immuneACCESS table, as held by TCRdb, lists in-frame sequences with V and J called but not all clones. Of the missing ones, under half trace to an unresolved V gene in checked studies; the others have no known cause. Across this sample there are about 61,000 clones, with around 83% seen only once. The top ten clonotypes cover 3.4% of the sample. Sequences were derived from CD4+ or CD8+ T cells sorted from blood, sampled in a trial of the OX40 agonist ivuxolimab. The receptors here all came from an adult with an advanced solid tumor such as melanoma, head and neck, liver or kidney cancer.

The chain is built from TRBV29-1 and TRBJ1-2, with TRBD1 as a possible D gene (5 bases). Germline V gene sequence: CDR1 SQVTM, CDR2 ANQGSEA. Trimming pared 7 bases from V and 3 bases from J, leaving 15 bases between. This CDR3 has 13 amino acids. The CDR3 reads CSALGAPDYGYTF. In DNA, the CDR3 is TGCAGCGCCCTCGGGGCGCCGGACTATGGCTACACCTTC.

The V gene is TRBV6-6, the J gene TRBJ1-2; a weak D match, TRBD1 (5 bases). The CDR3 is 14 residues long. Deletions cut 0 bases from V and 2 bases from J, with 7 bases between. In germline, CDR1 is MNHNY, CDR2 SVGAGI (reference sequence). The CDR3 here is CASSYSAGNYGYTF. The DNA of the CDR3 is TGTGCCAGCAGTTACTCGGCAGGGAACTATGGCTACACCTTC.

The J gene is TRBJ2-7, the V gene TRBV5-5; tentative D call: TRBD2 (5 bases). The CDR3 has 13 residues. Trimming left V 4 bases short and J 6 bases short, with 14 bases between. From germline, CDR1 is SGHKS and CDR2 YYEKEE (reference sequence). The CDR3 DNA reads as TGTGCCAGCAGCCCACGGACTGTGGGCGAGCAGTACTTC. Its translation is CASSPRTVGEQYF.

This clone was observed a handful of times. The gene calls are TRBV2 and TRBJ1-3; 7 bases map to TRBD1. V was clipped by 7 bases and J by 4 bases; unmatched bases: 16. The CDR3 contains 17 residues. Germline V CDR1 and CDR2: SNHLY, FYNNEI. The CDR3 DNA is TGTGCCAGCACGCGTGTATTAACTCGGGACAGCGGAAACACCATATATTTT. This translates into CASTRVLTRDSGNTIYF.

The chain carries TRBV9 and TRBJ1-6; perhaps TRBD1 as D (5 bases). Trimming cost V 2 bases and J 5 bases, with 11 bases left between them. Per germline, CDR1 SGDLS and CDR2 YYNGEE. This CDR3 is built from 15 residues. CDR3 bases: TGTGCCAGCAGCGTCCGGGGACTCGATAATTCACCCCTCCACTTT. Amino acids: CASSVRGLDNSPLHF.

For the CDR3, the DNA is TGTGCCTGGAGCCCCCCCGGTAATCAGCCCCAGCATTTT. Translating it yields CAWSPPGNQPQHF. The chain carries TRBV30 and TRBJ1-5; no definite D call. This CDR3 contains 13 residues. Germline CDR1 is GTSNPN and CDR2 is SVGIG (reference sequence). V was clipped by 3 bases and J by 4 bases, with 10 bases between them. The complete variable domain, with remaining parts taken from reference TRBV30 and TRBJ1-5, reads SQTIHQWPATLVQPVGSPLSLECTVEGTSNPNLYWYRQAAGRGLQLLFYSVGIGQISSEVPQNLSASRPQDRQFILSSKKLLLSDSGFYLCAWSPPGNQPQHFGDGTRLSIL.

The chain joins TRBV5-1 to TRBJ2-3; perhaps TRBD2 as D (7 bases). The V gene's germline CDR1 is SGHRS and CDR2 YFSETQ. This CDR3 has 16 residues. Trimming took 0 bases from V and 5 from J, leaving 16 bases between them. The chain's CDR3 is CASSLAVRGRKDTQYF. CDR3 DNA: TGCGCCAGCAGCTTGGCCGTGCGGGGGCGTAAAGATACGCAGTATTTT.

The gene calls are TRBV5-1 and TRBJ1-1; 8 bases are a match to TRBD1. CDR1 is SGHRS and CDR2 is YFSETQ in the germline V gene. Germline trimming cut 0 bases from V and 0 bases from J; bases unmatched to any gene: 1. This CDR3 spans 15 amino acids. The CDR3 DNA reads as TGCGCCAGCAGCTTGGGACAGGGGATGAACACTGAAGCTTTCTTT. This sequence encodes CASSLGQGMNTEAFF.

This chain connects TRBV28 to TRBJ1-5, with D unclear. V shed 5 bases and J shed 9 bases, with 11 bases lying between them. This CDR3 is 12 amino acids long. CDR1 and CDR2 from the germline V gene are MDHEN and SYDVKM. In DNA form, the CDR3 reads TGTGCCAGCAGTCCATCTCAAGGGCCCCAGCATTTT. Translation: CASSPSQGPQHF.

The chain has TRBV27 and TRBJ1-1; 8 bases line up with TRBD1. The CDR3 has 13 amino acids. V shed 6 bases and J 5 bases; nucleotides not matched to a gene: 5. Germline CDR1 is MNHEY and CDR2 is SMNVEV (reference sequence). The CDR3 region is CASSSRGPTEAFF. The CDR3 DNA reads TGTGCCAGCAGCTCCAGGGGGCCTACTGAAGCTTTCTTT.

The rearrangement joins TRBV4-1 to TRBJ2-3; the D gene is possibly TRBD2 (6 bases). CDR1 and CDR2 (germline): MGHRA, YSYEKL. Trimming cost V 3 bases and J 6 bases, with 16 bases left between them. The CDR3 length is 15 residues. The CDR3 loop is CASSQGGLLSDTQYF. Written as DNA, the CDR3 is TGCGCCAGCAGCCAGGGGGGACTCCTTTCCGATACGCAGTATTTT.

The rearrangement joins TRBV7-9 to TRBJ2-5; D is uncertain. Between the trimmed V and J ends, which lost 4 bases and 5 bases, there was a span of 14 bases. Per the germline V gene, CDR1 is SEHNR and CDR2 is FQNEAQ (reference sequence). This CDR3 has 14 amino acids. The CDR3: CASSSIVAEETQYF. The CDR3 region has the DNA TGTGCCAGCAGCTCCATAGTAGCCGAGGAGACCCAGTACTTC.

This chain uses TRBV11-3 with TRBJ1-6; 11 nucleotides align to TRBD1. This CDR3 has 14 residues. CDR1 and CDR2 (germline): SGHNT, YENEEA. With 5 bases clipped from V and 11 bases from J, the junction kept 5 bases outside the gene matches. CDR3 in DNA: TGTGCCAGCAGCCGGACAGGGGGCGGCCCACCCCTCCACTTT. Translating it yields CASSRTGGGPPLHF.

This clone was counted only a few times. The chain couples TRBV11-3 to TRBJ1-6, with 7 bases fitting TRBD1. The V and J ends lost 4 bases and 7 bases, in that order; junction bases with no gene match: 10. CDR1 and CDR2 from the germline V gene are SGHNT and YENEEA. CDR3 size: 16 residues. The CDR3 protein is CASSSPTGLGNSPLHF. The DNA for the CDR3 is TGTGCCAGCAGCTCGCCGACAGGGTTAGGGAATTCACCCCTCCACTTT.